This paragraph covers one T cell receptor (beta chain) sequence. Original processing methods: Amplification from reference gene primers served as the basis for estimated nucleated cell counts. The table came from immunoSEQ multiplex PCR; TCRdb's copy has only in-frame clones and leaves some out. The D gene and trimming were derived from the DNA, and the V and J assignments and clone size from that table. The data contain about 200,000 clones, almost 85% of them seen just once; the ten biggest clones take up about 8%. CDR3 length: 13 amino acids. Trimming took 4 bases from V and 0 from J, leaving 6 bases between them. Germline assignment: CDR1 MNHEY and CDR2 SVGEGT. These data belong to a study of blood T cell repertoires in COVID-19. Study information: The origin of the acute and convalescent COVID-19 samples was the United States, Italy and Spain. PBMCs, B-cell-depleted T cells, or T cells were the source of the cDNA or gDNA that made up the material.

This sequence originates from a woman between 50 and 59 years old with active or convalescent COVID-19. The source material was peripheral blood. J is TRBJ2-5 and V is TRBV6-2 or TRBV6-3; no clear D gene. Written as DNA, the CDR3 is TGTGCCAGCAGTTCGCAGTACCAAGAGACCCAGTACTTC. Its protein product is CASSSQYQETQYF.